This record concerns one TCR beta chain sequence. There is no known antigen for this receptor. Base-call qualities are not available, and no considerably larger clone is one nucleotide away. The cohort comprised some 730 healthy bone marrow donors. At the time of sampling, every cohort member was nominally healthy, though immune exposures that went unrecorded were likely present. The donor tested CMV seropositive and was one of the 289 seropositive cohort members. Every donor gave a peripheral blood sample, and the peripheral blood mononuclear cells from that sample were used for TCR beta sequencing. Genomic DNA was extracted from the blood cell samples with the Qiagen DNeasy Blood Extraction Kit. Receptors were amplified or captured by the immunoSEQ multiplex PCR assay. For the multiplex PCR, a mixture combining 60 forward primers for TCR Vbeta segments and 13 reverse primers for TCR Jbeta segments was used. The CDR3 region of rearranged TCR beta genes was amplified from genomic DNA with a multiplex PCR assay. The Illumina HiSeq System was used to sequence the amplified TCR beta libraries as 87-base-pair reads. In the original analysis: A later analysis tallied roughly 76 million unique TCR beta chains across the 550 to 850 repertoires, and some 12 million of those chains were shared by two or more donors. Raw reads were error-corrected and collapsed into unique sequences with a nearest-neighbor algorithm that merged closely related sequences to remove PCR and sequencing errors. Alignment of CDR3 sequences to IMGT reference sequences was used to assign V, D and J gene segments. For a sequence to be retained, a match of at least six nucleotides was required to both a V gene segment and a J gene segment. Rearrangements were classified as productive when the CDR3 lacked stop codons and remained in frame with V and J, and all other rearrangements were classified as non-productive. Following IMGT convention, CDR3 was defined as the stretch from the second conserved V-encoded cysteine to the conserved J-encoded phenylalanine. The earlier analysis of some 580 of the donors excluded any sequence lacking an unambiguous match to a single V gene segment. In an earlier analysis of 587 of the donors, a V segment was called functional when productive rearrangements were above 56.7%, and segregating when the standard deviation between donors exceeded 5%. To diagnose cytomegalovirus status from the catalog of TCR beta chain sequences, a statistical classification framework was built. V and J gene assignment, in a later analysis, came from comparing TCR nucleotide sequences with IMGT/GENE-DB human TR gene sequences. The TCRdist pipeline was used in a later analysis to assign CDR3 sequences and most-parsimonious VDJ recombination scenarios. In a later analysis, every TCR beta chain was defined by the combination of its CDR3 amino acid sequence and its V-gene family, and reads without a unique V-gene family were dropped. As a way to deal with suspected cross-contamination and a sequencing artifact, a later analysis dropped approximately 570 nucleotide sequences that were highly shared and had low generation probability. A later analysis calculated a clonal expansion index for each public chain from normalized within-repertoire ranks of inferred template counts. In a later analysis, generation probabilities were computed with a VDJ recombination model fitted to out-of-frame rearrangements, and the resulting probabilities were checked against IGoR. Hypergeometric tests were used in a later analysis to score TCR-TCR, TCR-HLA and TCR-CMV co-occurrence, with a repertoire-size bias correction applied to the TCR pairs. False discovery rates were estimated in a later analysis by permuting HLA or CMV assignments 20 times. In a later analysis, co-occurring TCRs were grouped using DBSCAN, with TCRdist sequence similarity added in when clustering inside HLA-allele-positive subsets. Repertoires with fewer than 30,000 or more than 120,000 public chains, plus five repertoires with anomalous nucleotide sharing, were excluded from co-occurrence clustering. What TCRdb holds here is the immuneACCESS table cut down to in-frame rearrangements. Part of the clones is not present; checked against another copy, under half of the missing clones reflect an unresolved V gene, and the others are unexplained. From that table come the V and J calls and clone size; the DNA was used to work out D and trimming. The table for this sample lists about 120,000 clones; more than 60% of them were counted only once. 2.5% to 3% of the sample is in the top ten clones.

This sample is drawn from a study of cytomegalovirus exposure and HLA in healthy donors (dated by TCRdb to 2016 to 2017). Notes on the research overall: An earlier analysis of approximately 640 of the donors reported more than 250 Gb of sequence data and some 100 million unique TCR beta sequences from about 179 million T cells. An early release covering 550 to 700 HLA-typed donors comprised about 300 gigabases of sequencing data and about 90 million unique TCR sequences. Of the 398 genotyped donors, 65% to 90% fell in the genetic ancestry cluster associated with self-reported Caucasian donors. The aim of the study was to test whether cataloging public T cell receptors could identify signatures of past pathogen exposure. The study profiled the T cell repertoires of hundreds of subjects by immunosequencing and related them to cytomegalovirus serostatus. A separate validation cohort of 90 to 150 different subjects was used in addition to the approximately 640-subject first cohort. To predict cytomegalovirus infection status, the study combined high-throughput TCR immunosequencing, statistical association of individual TCRs with disease status, and machine learning. In a later analysis, previously published TCR beta repertoires from 500 to 750 donors were re-analyzed and high-resolution HLA genotyping was added so that TCR occurrence patterns could be studied. In the later analysis, no new phenotypic data were used to find candidate immune exposures; instead, reliance was placed on TCR beta sequences and their occurrence across donors. An earlier analysis of around 580 of the donors used high-throughput TCR beta sequencing to judge whether each TCR beta V gene segment behaved as functional or pseudogenic. Donor age, sex, ethnicity and CMV serostatus were compiled together with the repertoire data. Genome-wide SNP genotypes for about 65% of the roughly 700 donors were used in a later genetic analysis, which treated that subset as a discovery cohort. Every discovery cohort repertoire had been produced on one sequencing platform. Both class I and class II loci were covered by HLA typing, at four-digit resolution. The number of typed donors differed by locus: roughly 629-640 for A, B, C, DRB1 and DQB1; roughly 510 for DQA1; around 610 for DPA1; and some 450 for DPB1. Four or five DR-DQ haplotypes were handled as single units for association and clustering because linkage in the cohort was strong. Across some 400 genotyped donors of the cohort, an average of roughly 200,000 unique TCR beta nucleotide sequences per donor were sequenced, and 15% to 20% of those sequences were non-productive.

General conclusions and limits of the study: Most CMV-associated TCR beta chains appeared to be HLA-restricted in a later analysis, and the HLA associations seemed to be driven largely by CMV exposure. In both the original and validation cohorts, the classifier was reported to diagnose cytomegalovirus status with high specificity and sensitivity. The sequencing pipeline was judged likely to have produced a cluster of highly shared sequence variants as a technical artifact. A later genetic analysis reported fewer N-insertions in productive TCRs among donors in an Asian-associated ancestry cluster than the roughly 700-donor mean. Several of the top co-occurrence clusters appeared to be linked to parvovirus B19, influenza, CMV and Epstein-Barr virus, according to a later analysis. A later genetic analysis associated a missense DCLRE1C variant with V-gene and J-gene trimming of TCR beta chains, and an independent cohort replicated the association. Over 15 rarely observed V segments, including chromosome 9 orphons, were excluded from the earlier analysis of several hundred of the donors because counts were too low. Most TCR sequences were seen in very few donors, while some public TCRs were found in many individuals. Linkage disequilibrium might explain the correlated functional status among segregating V segments, but an unknown experimental factor could not be excluded. A few of the identified cytomegalovirus-associated TCR beta chains were confirmed in vitro to be specific for cytomegalovirus antigens. Because some donors lacked HLA typing at each locus, the association tests relied only on the typed subset. When HLA alleles, especially DR and DQ, strongly co-occurred, attributing TCR associations to individual alleles was difficult. In the study, about 150 TCR beta chains were listed as associated with cytomegalovirus. Immune exposure information for the cohort was limited to CMV serostatus. The presence/absence analyses assumed that sequencing depth was roughly uniform across donors, and that assumption may not be true. The authors suggested that the approach could potentially be extended to other disease states and immunological phenotypes. In a later analysis, TCR association rates were found to vary across HLA loci, with the most associated TCRs seen for DRB1 alleles and the fewest for HLA-C alleles. Specific HLA alleles were associated with more than 15,000 TCR beta sequences at a false discovery rate of 0.05 in a later analysis. The cohort was sequenced for TCR beta chains only, and without alpha or paired-chain data the features that could be detected were limited. Compared with equally common non-associated chains, HLA-associated TCR beta chains in a later analysis were more clonally expanded and had lower generation probabilities. An earlier analysis of 587 of the donors showed that most TCR beta V segments appeared in productive rearrangements either about 87% or about 30% of the time, which broadly matched IMGT annotations. A further reported finding was that TCR beta sequences accurately predicted the HLA-A and HLA-B alleles for most subjects in the first cohort.

Sequenced material: PBMCs. This clonotype was obtained from a middle-aged woman in good health and CMV-seropositive.

The CDR3 in this case is CASSLGVGGSTSTDTQYF. The DNA reads as follows: TGTGCCAGCAGCTTGGGGGTGGGAGGCTCCACTAGCACAGATACGCAGTATTTT. The chain is encoded by TRBV5-6 joined to TRBJ2-3; the D segment could be TRBD2, given 6 matching bases. V is cut by 0 bases and J by 0 bases, and the space between the germline ends is 17 bases. CDR1 and CDR2, per the germline V gene, are SGHDT and YYEEEE. From its cysteine to its phenylalanine, the CDR3 spans 18 amino acids. Only the CDR3 region is kept as DNA, spanning 54 bases read in frame from base 1.